The TCR beta chain described here comes from a study of beta chain features in type 1 diabetes. This CDR3 region has 14 residues. Trimming left V 0 bases short and J 6 bases short, with 8 bases between. Germline CDR1 is LGHNA and CDR2 is YSLEER. Cells sorted by CD45RO/CCR7/CD25/CD127/CD95/CD27 comprised CD4+ naive, central memory, regulatory and stem cell-like memory cells. Remarks on this clone: Its antigen is still unknown.

Points from the study as a whole: PCR may have favored shorter templates equally in patients and controls. In all four CD4+ subsets, TCRB CDR3 length was significantly, moderately reduced in type 1 diabetes. Patients' naive, central memory and Treg TCRB repertoires seemed closer to one another than those of healthy donors. Fewer junction insertions and more nucleotide deletions appeared in type 1 diabetes patients.

The entirety of the isolated RNA underwent reverse transcription, so expressed TCRB transcripts were sequenced. Libraries were prepared by immunoSEQ multiplex PCR; TCRdb keeps only in-frame clonotypes and omits some of them. The data show fewer than 400,000 clones, approximately 9.7% seen once. The chain joins TRBV4-3 to TRBJ2-2; D uncertain. The origin of this receptor is a man younger than 40 with type 1 diabetes. The sample was central memory CD4+ T cells from blood. The CDR3 is CASSQEFESGELFF. The CDR3 DNA follows: TGCGCCAGCAGCCAAGAGTTTGAGTCCGGGGAGCTGTTTTTT.